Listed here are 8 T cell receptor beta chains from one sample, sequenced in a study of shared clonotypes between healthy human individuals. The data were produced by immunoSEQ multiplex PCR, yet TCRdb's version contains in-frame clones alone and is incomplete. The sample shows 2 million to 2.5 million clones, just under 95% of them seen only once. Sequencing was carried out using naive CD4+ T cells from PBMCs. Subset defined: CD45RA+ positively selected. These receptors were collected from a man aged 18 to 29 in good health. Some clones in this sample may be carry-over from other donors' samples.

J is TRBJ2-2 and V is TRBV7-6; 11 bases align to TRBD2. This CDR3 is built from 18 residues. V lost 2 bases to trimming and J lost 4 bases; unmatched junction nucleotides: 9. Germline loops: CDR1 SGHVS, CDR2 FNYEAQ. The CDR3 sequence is CASSLLAGGTSVTGELFF. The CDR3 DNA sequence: TGTGCCAGCAGCTTATTAGCGGGAGGGACCTCGGTCACCGGGGAGCTGTTTTTT. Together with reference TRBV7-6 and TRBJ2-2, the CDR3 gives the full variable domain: GAGVSQSPRYKVTKRGQDVALRCDPISGHVSLYWYRQALGQGPEFLTYFNYEAQQDKSGLPNDRFSAERPEGSISTLTIQRTEQRDSAMYRCASSLLAGGTSVTGELFFGEGSRLTVL.

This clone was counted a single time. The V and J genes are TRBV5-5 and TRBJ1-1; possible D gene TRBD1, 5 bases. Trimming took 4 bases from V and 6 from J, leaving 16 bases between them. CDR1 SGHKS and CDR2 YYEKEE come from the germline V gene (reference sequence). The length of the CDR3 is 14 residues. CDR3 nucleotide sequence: TGTGCCAGCAGCCCATCCGGGACTCACGCTGAAGCTTTCTTT. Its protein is CASSPSGTHAEAFF.

CDR3 sequence: CASSLEGPYEQYF. The CDR3 bases are TGTGCCAGCAGCTTAGAAGGGCCCTACGAGCAGTACTTC. The chain has TRBV7-9 and TRBJ2-7; D gene ambiguous. The CDR3 is 13 residues long. Germline V gene sequence: CDR1 SEHNR, CDR2 FQNEAQ (reference sequence). Trimming stripped 1 base from V and 2 bases from J, with 6 bases between.

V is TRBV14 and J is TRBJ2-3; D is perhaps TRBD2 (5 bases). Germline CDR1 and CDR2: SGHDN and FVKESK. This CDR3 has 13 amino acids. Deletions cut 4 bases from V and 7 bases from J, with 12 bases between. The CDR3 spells CASSRSGRYTQYF. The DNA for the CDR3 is TGTGCCAGCAGCCGGTCGGGGAGATATACGCAGTATTTT. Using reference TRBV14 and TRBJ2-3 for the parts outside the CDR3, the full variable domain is EAGVTQFPSHSVIEKGQTVTLRCDPISGHDNLYWYRRVMGKEIKFLLHFVKESKQDESGMPNNRFLAERTGGTYSTLKVQPAELEDSGVYFCASSRSGRYTQYFGPGTRLTVL.

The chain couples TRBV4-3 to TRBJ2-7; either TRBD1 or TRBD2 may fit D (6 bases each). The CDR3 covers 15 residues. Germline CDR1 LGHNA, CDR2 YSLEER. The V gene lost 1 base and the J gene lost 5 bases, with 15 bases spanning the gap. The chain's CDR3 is CASSQVRGVNDEQYF. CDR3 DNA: TGCGCCAGCAGCCAAGTTAGGGGGGTCAATGACGAGCAGTACTTC.

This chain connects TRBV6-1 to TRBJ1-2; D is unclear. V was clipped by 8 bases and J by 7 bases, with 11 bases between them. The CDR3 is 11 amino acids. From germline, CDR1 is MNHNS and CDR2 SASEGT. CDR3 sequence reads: CASFSFSGYTF. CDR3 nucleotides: TGTGCCAGCTTTTCCTTCAGTGGCTACACCTTC.

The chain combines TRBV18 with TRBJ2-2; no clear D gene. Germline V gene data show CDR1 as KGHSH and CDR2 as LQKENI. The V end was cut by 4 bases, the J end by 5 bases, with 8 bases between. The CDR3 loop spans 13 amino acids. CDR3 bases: TGTGCCAGCTCACAGTACGCGACCGGGGAGCTGTTTTTT. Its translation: CASSQYATGELFF.

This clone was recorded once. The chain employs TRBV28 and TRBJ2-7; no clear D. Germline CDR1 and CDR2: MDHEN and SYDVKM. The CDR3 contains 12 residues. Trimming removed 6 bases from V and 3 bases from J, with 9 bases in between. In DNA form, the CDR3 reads TGTGCCAGCAGAGAACATGACTACGAGCAGTACTTC. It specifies CASREHDYEQYF.